This TCR beta chain was documented in a study of blood T cell repertoires in COVID-19. Study background: Acute and convalescent COVID-19 specimens originated in the United States, Italy and Spain. PBMCs, B-cell-depleted T cells, or T cells provided the cDNA or gDNA that made up the material.

There are 13 residues in the CDR3. Germline CDR1 reads MDHEN; CDR2 reads SYDVKM. The V end lost 4 bases, the J end lost 4 bases, and 10 bases lay between the germline ends. Original data processing: By means of reference gene primer amplification, nucleated cell counts were estimated. This table comes from immunoSEQ multiplex PCR, and its TCRdb copy is limited to in-frame clones, with some not included. The V and J calls and clone size were taken over from that table, and D and trimming were inferred from the DNA. Altogether fewer than 250,000 clones are present, around four fifths being singletons, with the ten largest covering around 20%.

Material for sequencing was peripheral blood. This sequence joins TRBV28 and TRBJ1-1; maybe TRBD1 (5 bases). The clonotype was recovered from a man aged 25-40 years with active or convalescent COVID-19. CDR3 amino acids: CASSSGMGTEAFF. In DNA, the CDR3 is TGTGCCAGCAGTTCAGGGATGGGCACTGAAGCTTTCTTT.